Sequencing of this TCR beta chain was carried out in a study of blood T cell repertoires in COVID-19. Original data processing: How many nucleated cells were present was estimated from reference gene primer amplification. Measured with immunoSEQ multiplex PCR; TCRdb has only the in-frame clones, and not every one. V and J calls and clone size follow that table, whereas D and trimming were derived from the DNA. The repertoire has around 180,000 clones, less than 90% of them found once; the top ten carry under 25%. V gave up 0 bases and J gave up 0 bases, with 10 bases separating them. CDR1 and CDR2 from the germline V gene are SGHRS and YFSETQ. The CDR3 is 15 amino acids.

The chain uses TRBV5-1 and TRBJ2-7; D might be TRBD2 (6 bases). The receptor was derived from a man aged 65 to 85 with active or convalescent COVID-19. What was sequenced was peripheral blood. The CDR3 here is CASSLAGDNSYEQYF. CDR3 nucleotide sequence: TGCGCCAGCAGCTTGGCGGGAGACAACTCCTACGAGCAGTACTTC. The complete variable domain, with remaining parts taken from reference TRBV5-1 and TRBJ2-7, reads KAGVTQTPRYLIKTRGQQVTLSCSPISGHRSVSWYQQTPGQGLQFLFEYFSETQRNKGNFPGRFSGRQFSNSRSEMNVSTLELGDSALYLCASSLAGDNSYEQYFGPGTRLTVT.